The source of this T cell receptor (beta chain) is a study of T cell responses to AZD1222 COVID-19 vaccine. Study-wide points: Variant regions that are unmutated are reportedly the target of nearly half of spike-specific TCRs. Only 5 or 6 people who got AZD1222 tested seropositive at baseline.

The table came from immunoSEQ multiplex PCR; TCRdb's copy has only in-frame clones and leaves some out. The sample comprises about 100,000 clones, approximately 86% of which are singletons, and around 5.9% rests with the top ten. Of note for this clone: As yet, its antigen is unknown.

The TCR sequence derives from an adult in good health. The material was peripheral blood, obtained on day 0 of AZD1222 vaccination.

In DNA form, the CDR3 reads TGTGCCAGCAGCTTGTCCGGGACGAAATCTGAAGCTTTCTTT. Its protein is CASSLSGTKSEAFF. The rearrangement uses TRBV5-4 and TRBJ1-1; TRBD1 might be the D (5 bases). The CDR3 is 14 residues long. CDR1 is SGHNT, CDR2 YYREEE, per germline (reference sequence). Trimming removed 1 base at V and 6 bases at J, with 13 bases between.